This is a list of T cell receptor beta chains from one sample in a study of blood T cell repertoires in COVID-19. TCRdb's table, derived via immunoSEQ multiplex PCR, lists solely in-frame clones and lacks some. The table has 150,000 or so clones, around 80% seen once. Sample: PBMCs or T cells enriched from blood (not recorded which). These receptor sequences come from a woman aged 60-75 years who had recovered from COVID-19. Both conserved end residues are part of each CDR3. A D gene is named only where the DNA matches it firmly. Size values are once, few and many counts, or a class for expanded clones, and some rows have none.

j_gene | d_gene | v_gene | abundance | CDR3nt | CDR3aa
TRBJ1-5 | TRBD1 | TRBV2 | NA | TGTGCCAGCAGGGCGGGGCTCGAACAGGGGAAGTTGAATCAGCCCCAGCATTTT | CASRAGLEQGKLNQPQHF
TRBJ1-2 | NA | TRBV28 | NA | TGTGCCAGCAGCCGAGCAGGGACAATTAACTATGGCTACACCTTC | CASSRAGTINYGYTF
TRBJ1-2 | NA | TRBV27 | NA | TGTGCCAGCAGTTTTCGGGGGGCCCAGGCTGGCTACACCTTC | CASSFRGAQAGYTF
TRBJ2-2 | NA | TRBV7-9 | NA | TGTGCCAGCACCCCCTACCGCACGACAGGAACCGGGGAGCTGTTTTTT | CASTPYRTTGTGELFF
TRBJ1-2 | TRBD1 | TRBV7-8 | NA | TGTGCCAGCAGCTTAGGGAGACAGGGTGGCTACACCTTC | CASSLGRQGGYTF
TRBJ1-1 | NA | TRBV5-4 | NA | TGTGCCAGCAGCCCTCGGACGAACAGGGCGATTACTGAAGCTTTCTTT | CASSPRTNRAITEAFF
TRBJ1-5 | NA | TRBV18 | NA | TGTGCCAGCTCACCACCTGGGGGGAATCAGCCCCAGCATTTT | CASSPPGGNQPQHF
TRBJ1-5 | NA | TRBV5-5 | NA | TGTGCCAGCAGCTTGCGGGTTAGCAATCAGCCCCAGCATTTT | CASSLRVSNQPQHF
TRBJ2-1 | TRBD1 | TRBV6-5 | once | TGTGCCACGACAGGGACCTACAATGAGCAGTTCTTC | CATTGTYNEQFF
TRBJ2-1 | NA | TRBV5-1 | NA | TGCGCCAGCGGAGAGGCCTCTTACAATGAGCAGTTCTTC | CASGEASYNEQFF
TRBJ1-2 | NA | TRBV5-3 | NA | TGTGCCAGAAGCTACCATGACACGGTACACTATGGCTACACCTTC | CARSYHDTVHYGYTF
TRBJ2-1 | TRBD1 | TRBV10-3 | NA | TGTGCCATCAGTGGGACCGGGACAGCTTACAATGAGCAGTTCTTC | CAISGTGTAYNEQFF
TRBJ2-7 | TRBD2 | TRBV6-2/TRBV6-3 | NA | TGTGCCAGCAGCCGAACTAGCGGGCCCTACGAGCAGTACTTC | CASSRTSGPYEQYF
TRBJ2-3 | NA | TRBV18 | NA | TGTGCCAGCTCACCCCGACCGACAGTCACAGATACGCAGTATTTT | CASSPRPTVTDTQYF
TRBJ2-7 | NA | TRBV4-1 | few | TGCGCCAGCAGCCAATCCCCACAGGGCCCCGAGCAGTACTTC | CASSQSPQGPEQYF
TRBJ2-2 | NA | TRBV27 | NA | TGTGCCAGCAGTTTGGATTGGCGGGGTAGCGCGGGCACCGGGGAGCTGTTTTTT | CASSLDWRGSAGTGELFF
TRBJ2-2 | NA | TRBV30 | once | TGTGCCTGGAGGAAGCTAGCAATCACCGGGGAGCTGTTTTTT | CAWRKLAITGELFF
TRBJ1-3 | TRBD1 | TRBV5-1 | few | TGCGCCAGCAGCAACCGCAGGGGGTTGTCTGGAAACACCATATATTTT | CASSNRRGLSGNTIYF
TRBJ2-2 | TRBD1 | TRBV7-3 | NA | TGTGCCAGCAGCTCTGGACAGGGGGGCACCGGGGAGCTGTTTTTT | CASSSGQGGTGELFF
TRBJ1-2 | NA | TRBV2 | few | TGTGCCAGCAGTGGGGGGCTGGGTGATGGCTACACCTTC | CASSGGLGDGYTF
TRBJ1-4 | NA | TRBV28 | NA | TGTGCCAGCAGTTTGGTACAGGCATCCGAAAAACTGTTTTTT | CASSLVQASEKLFF
TRBJ1-1 | TRBD1 | TRBV3-1/TRBV3-2 | NA | TGTGCCAGCACCCCCGGACAGGTCACTGAAGCTTTCTTT | CASTPGQVTEAFF
TRBJ2-7 | NA | TRBV5-1 | NA | TGCGCCAGCAGCTTGTCGGGTAATTCCTACGAGCAGTACTTC | CASSLSGNSYEQYF
TRBJ1-2 | NA | TRBV5-1 | NA | TGCGCCAGCAGCTTGGAACAGAACTATGGCTACACCTTC | CASSLEQNYGYTF
TRBJ2-7 | TRBD1 | TRBV15 | NA | TGTGCCACCTCGGACAGGGGGCGCGACCAGTACTTC | CATSDRGRDQYF
TRBJ2-1 | TRBD2 | TRBV5-6 | NA | TGTGCCAGCAGCTTGGAGTACGGACTAGCTGGCTCCTACAATGAGCAGTTCTTC | CASSLEYGLAGSYNEQFF
TRBJ2-7 | NA | TRBV24-1 | few | TGTGCCACCAGTGATTCACGGGGGCAGTACTTC | CATSDSRGQYF
TRBJ1-5 | NA | TRBV30 | NA | TGTGCCTGGAGTACCTTAGGGGCAGGGCAGCCCCAGCATTTT | CAWSTLGAGQPQHF
TRBJ2-1 | TRBD2 | TRBV4-1 | NA | TGCGCCAGCAGCCAAGGGCTAGCGGGGAGCTCCTACAATGAGCAGTTCTTC | CASSQGLAGSSYNEQFF
TRBJ1-1 | TRBD1 | TRBV5-4 | NA | TGTGCCAGCAGCCCCAGGACAGGGGGGACCACTGAAGCTTTCTTT | CASSPRTGGTTEAFF
TRBJ2-5 | TRBD2 | TRBV5-1 | NA | TGCGCCAGCAGCATCCTAGCGGGAGGGCCGGAGGAGACCCAGTACTTC | CASSILAGGPEETQYF
TRBJ2-1 | NA | TRBV11-1 | many | TGTGCCAGCAGCGTCTCTAGGATCCACAATGAGCAGTTCTTC | CASSVSRIHNEQFF
TRBJ1-5 | TRBD1 | TRBV19 | NA | TGTGCCAGTAGTCGGAACAGGGGGAGTTTGCCCCAGCATTTT | CASSRNRGSLPQHF
TRBJ1-1 | TRBD1 | TRBV29-1 | NA | TGCAGCGTCACGGGACAGATGAACACTGAAGCTTTCTTT | CSVTGQMNTEAFF
TRBJ2-5 | NA | TRBV4-1 | NA | TGCGCCAGCAGCCAAGGAACCGTCGGGGGCCAAGAGACCCAGTACTTC | CASSQGTVGGQETQYF
TRBJ2-3 | TRBD2 | TRBV7-3 | once | TGTGCCAGCAGCTGGCGGGGGGGAGATACGCAGTATTTT | CASSWRGGDTQYF
TRBJ1-1 | NA | TRBV5-4 | once | TGTGCCAGCAGCCTTTCTTTACAGACAAACACTGAAGCTTTCTTT | CASSLSLQTNTEAFF
TRBJ2-6 | TRBD1 | TRBV23-1 | NA | TGCGCCAGCAGTCCTGGGGACAGGGGGCGTTCGGGGGCCAACGTCCTGACTTTC | CASSPGDRGRSGANVLTF
TRBJ1-1 | NA | TRBV4-1 | NA | TGCGCCAGCAGCCAAGTCGCGGGGATGAACACTGAAGCTTTCTTT | CASSQVAGMNTEAFF
TRBJ1-2 | TRBD1 | TRBV9 | NA | TGTGCCAGCAGCCCCGGGACAGGGTCGGGAGGCTACACCTTC | CASSPGTGSGGYTF
TRBJ2-3 | NA | TRBV19 | NA | TGTGCCAGTAGCACCACAGGGTTGGGAACAGATACGCAGTATTTT | CASSTTGLGTDTQYF
TRBJ2-7 | TRBD1 | TRBV2 | NA | TGTGCCAGCAGTGTCGTCACGACAGGGGGCGCTGGGCAGTACTTC | CASSVVTTGGAGQYF
TRBJ1-3 | NA | TRBV13 | NA | TGTGCCAGCAGCTTATCCGGACAGCCGACCACGGACGGAAACACCATATATTTT | CASSLSGQPTTDGNTIYF
TRBJ2-2 | TRBD2 | TRBV5-4 | NA | TGTGCCAGCAGCTTGCCCAGCGGGATTGAGGGAGGCGGGGAGCTGTTTTTT | CASSLPSGIEGGGELFF
TRBJ2-4 | TRBD2 | TRBV10-2 | NA | TGCGCCAGCAGTGAGTCTGGAGGACTAGCCGCAGCCAAAAACATTCAGTACTTC | CASSESGGLAAAKNIQYF
TRBJ1-1 | TRBD1 | TRBV5-1 | NA | TGCGCCAGCAGCTGGGAGGGACAGGGGATATCTGAAGCTTTCTTT | CASSWEGQGISEAFF
TRBJ1-6 | NA | TRBV12-5 | NA | TGTGCTAGTTCCCCCGGCTATAATTCACCCCTCCACTTT | CASSPGYNSPLHF
TRBJ1-5 | TRBD1 | TRBV28 | once | TGTGCCAGCAGTTCTCTGACAGGGCTTGGGGGACAGCCCCAGCATTTT | CASSSLTGLGGQPQHF
TRBJ2-3 | NA | TRBV7-9 | NA | TGTGCCAGCAGCTTAATGGAGAGCACAGATACGCAGTATTTT | CASSLMESTDTQYF